Below are 4 T cell receptor beta chains sequenced from a single sample in a study of CD8 T cell repertoires and HIV-1 epitope variants. Their recognized antigens are unknown. Sequenced by immunoSEQ multiplex PCR; TCRdb stores in-frame clones only, minus some. The sample has 4,500 or so clones; about two thirds are singletons. Sequencing was performed on cultured CD8+ T cells derived from PBMCs. Every receptor here comes from a male donor with HIV.

The V and J genes are TRBV5-4 and TRBJ1-2; D remains unclear. V lost 7 bases and J 8 bases, leaving 18 bases between the germline ends. The germline V gene encodes CDR1 SGHNT and CDR2 YYREEE (reference sequence). The CDR3 has 13 amino acids. As DNA, the CDR3 is TGTGCCAGCCGCTGGCAGGAAGTAGTAGGCTACACCTTC. It is translated as CASRWQEVVGYTF.

This rearrangement joins TRBV10-1 to TRBJ2-5, with a weak D call TRBD1 (6 bases). The CDR3 contains 15 residues. V shed 8 bases and J shed 2 bases, with 18 bases lying between them. CDR1 is WNHNN and CDR2 is SYGVQD in the germline V gene (reference sequence). CDR3 amino acids: CASSDPLRGQETQYF. The CDR3 DNA reads as TGCGCCAGCTCCGATCCACTGAGGGGGCAAGAGACCCAGTACTTC.

The chain employs TRBV7-8 and TRBJ2-2; 9 nucleotides match TRBD1. Germline values: CDR1 SGHVS, CDR2 FQNEAQ. The CDR3 loop spans 15 amino acids. V lost 3 bases and J lost 4; bases outside the gene matches: 3. For the CDR3, the DNA is TGTGCCAGCAGCTTGGGGACAGGGCTCACCGGGGAGCTGTTTTTT. It codes for CASSLGTGLTGELFF.

This sequence joins TRBV10-2 and TRBJ2-7, with D perhaps matching TRBD2 (6 bases). From germline, CDR1 is WSHSY and CDR2 SAAADI. The CDR3 length is 16 residues. Trimming removed 6 bases from V and 2 bases from J, with 20 bases in between. The CDR3 here is CASRGGWGKGTYEQYF. DNA for the CDR3: TGCGCCAGCAGGGGGGGATGGGGCAAGGGTACCTACGAGCAGTACTTC.